These 8 T cell receptor beta chains originate from one sample sequenced in a study of shared clonotypes between healthy human individuals. Clones were sequenced by immunoSEQ multiplex PCR, and TCRdb holds only the in-frame ones, with some missing. The repertoire holds roughly 1,000,000 clones, with 70% to 80% as singletons. Specimen: memory CD4+ T cells from PBMCs. The sample's subset: CD45RA-negative fraction. The receptor set was obtained from a man between 18 and 35 years old in good health. Some clones in this sample may be carry-over from other donors' samples.

This clone appeared once. This chain's CDR3 is CASSSRHESSYEQYF. The DNA for the CDR3 is TGCGCCAGCAGTTCAAGACACGAGAGCTCCTACGAGCAGTACTTC. This chain links TRBV10-1 with TRBJ2-7; D is ambiguous. Germline lookup yields CDR1 WNHNN and CDR2 SYGVQD (reference sequence). V was shortened by 5 bases and J by 0 bases, with 14 bases between the two germline ends. This CDR3 spans 15 amino acids.

The genes are TRBV13 and TRBJ2-2; TRBD2 agrees at 8 bases. The CDR3 covers 16 residues. V was clipped by 0 bases and J by 4 bases; unmatched bases: 4. Germline CDR1 is PRHDT and CDR2 is FYEKMQ (reference sequence). Here the CDR3 DNA reads TGTGCCAGCAGCTTAGGTCCAGCGGGAGTCACCGGGGAGCTGTTTTTT. Encoded protein: CASSLGPAGVTGELFF.

The chain links TRBV28 to TRBJ2-6; 7 bases fit TRBD2. After removal of 6 bases from V and 4 bases from J, the junction contained 0 bases not matched to a gene. This CDR3 contains 13 residues. Germline V CDR1 and CDR2: MDHEN, SYDVKM. This chain's CDR3 is CASRAGGANVLTF. The CDR3, as DNA: TGTGCCAGCAGAGCGGGGGGGGCCAACGTCCTGACTTTC.

This clone was recorded once. The rearrangement uses TRBV2 and TRBJ2-7; 7 bases agree with TRBD2. Germline-derived CDR1 and CDR2 are SNHLY and FYNNEI. The CDR3 spans 14 residues. V shed 7 bases, J shed 3 bases, and the junction held 9 bases outside the gene matches. The CDR3 region has the DNA TGTGCCAGCAATGGCGGGAGAGCCGACTACGAGCAGTACTTC. Protein sequence: CASNGGRADYEQYF.

This clone was picked up one time. The chain has TRBV2 and TRBJ1-2; unclear D gene. In germline, CDR1 is SNHLY, CDR2 FYNNEI. V lost 5 bases, J lost 4 bases, and 14 bases lay in between. The CDR3 extends over 14 amino acids. The CDR3 bases are TGTGCCAGCAGTAAGGCCCATACGAGCTATGGCTACACCTTC. This gives the protein CASSKAHTSYGYTF.

This chain uses TRBV7-3 with TRBJ2-5; 7 positions agree with TRBD2. The CDR3 length is 15 residues. With 1 base clipped from V and 0 bases from J, the junction kept 2 bases outside the gene matches. Germline-derived CDR1 and CDR2 are SGHTA and FQGTGA. The CDR3 sequence is CASSLMGGDQETQYF. The CDR3 DNA sequence: TGTGCCAGCAGCTTAATGGGAGGGGACCAAGAGACCCAGTACTTC. The full variable domain, completed using reference TRBV7-3 and TRBJ2-5, is GAGVSQTPSNKVTEKGKYVELRCDPISGHTALYWYRQSLGQGPEFLIYFQGTGAADDSGLPNDRFFAVRPEGSVSTLKIQRTERGDSAVYLCASSLMGGDQETQYFGPGTRLLVL.

The rearrangement links TRBV7-3 to TRBJ2-3; D uncertain. Germline assignment: CDR1 SGHTA and CDR2 FQGTGA. The germline V and J ends were trimmed by 2 bases and 5 bases, with 11 bases remaining between them. The CDR3 extends over 14 amino acids. DNA of the CDR3: TGTGCCAGCAGCTTAGGGCCGGGTGAAGATACGCAGTATTTT. Amino acids: CASSLGPGEDTQYF. Full variable domain (rest looked up from reference TRBV7-3 and TRBJ2-3): GAGVSQTPSNKVTEKGKYVELRCDPISGHTALYWYRQSLGQGPEFLIYFQGTGAADDSGLPNDRFFAVRPEGSVSTLKIQRTERGDSAVYLCASSLGPGEDTQYFGPGTRLTVL.

This chain links TRBV7-2 with TRBJ1-1; D is possibly TRBD1 (6 bases). CDR1 SGHTA and CDR2 FQGNSA come from the germline V gene. The CDR3 is made up of 15 amino acids. Trimming pared 5 bases from V and 1 base from J, leaving 14 bases between. CDR3 in amino acids: CASSLRTETNTEAFF. For the CDR3, the DNA is TGTGCCAGCAGCCTCCGGACAGAAACGAACACTGAAGCTTTCTTT.